This entry features one T cell receptor (beta chain) sequence. Produced via immunoSEQ multiplex PCR; TCRdb's table is partial and in-frame only. This table has just over 30,000 clones, more than 80% appearing once. The data stem from a study of blood T cell repertoires in COVID-19. For the study at large: Samples of COVID-19 (acute and convalescent) were obtained from the United States, Italy and Spain. PBMCs, B-cell-depleted T cells, or T cells provided the cDNA or gDNA that made up the material.

The sequence was obtained from a woman between 40 and 50 years old with active or convalescent COVID-19. What was sequenced was peripheral blood.

CDR3 loop: CASSPGTSGTQETQYF. The CDR3 DNA reads TGTGCCAGCAGCCCCGGGACTAGCGGGACCCAAGAGACCCAGTACTTC. The rearrangement joins TRBV7-9 to TRBJ2-5, with TRBD2 matching 13 bases. The CDR3 is 16 amino acids. Germline CDR1 is SEHNR and CDR2 is FQNEAQ (reference sequence). V was pared by 5 bases and J by 1 base, with 4 bases of the junction left unmatched.